The source of this TCR beta chain is a study of vaccination effects on CD4 cells after COVID-19. Viral peptide pool expansion of antigen-specific CD4+ T cells preceded sequencing in the ViraFEST assay. The culture ran for 10 days before CD4+ T cells were isolated. Two doses of BNT162b2 or mRNA-1273 vaccine were administered to participants. Only in-frame clones appear in the TCRdb table, and some are missing; sequencing was by immunoSEQ multiplex PCR. The sample holds about 22,000 clones, roughly 80% seen once. Note on this clone: As yet, its antigen is unknown.

Material: CD4+ T cells from PBMCs cultured with HCoV-NL63 spike peptides, obtained after COVID-19 vaccination. This clonotype originated in a human donor who received a COVID-19 vaccine.

The CDR3 DNA is TGCGCCAGCAGCCAACTGGGACTAGCGGGGCTGGGGGAGACCCAGTACTTC. Protein product: CASSQLGLAGLGETQYF. The V gene is TRBV4-1, the J gene TRBJ2-5, with 13 bases matching TRBD2. This CDR3 has 17 residues. V lost 2 bases to trimming and J lost 5 bases; unmatched junction nucleotides: 8. CDR1 is MGHRA, CDR2 YSYEKL, per germline.